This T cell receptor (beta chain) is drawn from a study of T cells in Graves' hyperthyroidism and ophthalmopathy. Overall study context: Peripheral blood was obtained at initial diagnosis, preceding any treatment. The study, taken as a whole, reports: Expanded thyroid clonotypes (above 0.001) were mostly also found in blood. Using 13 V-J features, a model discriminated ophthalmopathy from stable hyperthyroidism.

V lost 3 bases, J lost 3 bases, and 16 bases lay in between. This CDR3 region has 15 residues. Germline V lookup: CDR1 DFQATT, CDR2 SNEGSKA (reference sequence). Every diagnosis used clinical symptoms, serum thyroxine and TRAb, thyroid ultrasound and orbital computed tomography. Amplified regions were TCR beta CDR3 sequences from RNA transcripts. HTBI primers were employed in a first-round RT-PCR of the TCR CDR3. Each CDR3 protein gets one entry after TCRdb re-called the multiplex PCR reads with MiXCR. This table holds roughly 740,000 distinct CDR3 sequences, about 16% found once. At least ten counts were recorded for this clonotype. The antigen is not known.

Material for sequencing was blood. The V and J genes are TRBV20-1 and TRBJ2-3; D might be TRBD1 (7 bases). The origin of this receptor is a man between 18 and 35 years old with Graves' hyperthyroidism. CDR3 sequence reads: CSASRSRGRTDTQYF. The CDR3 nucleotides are TGCAGTGCTAGTCGCTCCAGGGGGAGGACAGATACGCAGTATTTT.